These 12 T cell receptor beta chains were sequenced from one sample in a study of tumor T cells in aggressive B-cell lymphoma. The protocol was immunoSEQ multiplex PCR, while the TCRdb copy is restricted to in-frame clones and leaves out a portion. The table records over 7,000 clones, around four fifths of them present only once. The sequenced material came from tumor tissue. The receptors here all came from an adult with diffuse large B cell lymphoma.

The chain is built from TRBV30 and TRBJ2-5, with TRBD1 identical over 9 bases. After removal of 7 bases from V and 14 bases from J, the junction contained 14 bases not matched to a gene. Germline CDR1 GTSNPN, CDR2 SVGIG (reference sequence). The CDR3 covers 12 residues. CDR3: CALATGGYEQYF. For the CDR3, the DNA is TGTGCCTTGGCAACAGGGGGCTACGAGCAATACTTC.

CDR3 sequence: CASSPFGASNQPQHF. The CDR3 coding sequence is TGTGCCAGCAGCCCCTTTGGGGCCAGCAATCAGCCCCAGCATTTT. The chain joins TRBV7-2 to TRBJ1-5; a weak D match, TRBD1 (5 bases). The germline V gene encodes CDR1 SGHTA and CDR2 FQGNSA. The germline V and J ends were trimmed by 5 bases and 1 base, with 12 bases remaining between them. This CDR3 region has 15 residues.

The sample holds a few counts of this clone. The V call is TRBV30, the J call TRBJ1-5, with D uncertain. The V gene's germline CDR1 is GTSNPN and CDR2 SVGIG (reference sequence). This CDR3 has 14 residues. Deletions cut 1 base from V and 7 bases from J, with 14 bases between. The CDR3, as DNA: TGTGCCTGGAGTGCGGGTATCGGGGAACAGCCCCAGCATTTT. Translated, it gives CAWSAGIGEQPQHF.

J is TRBJ2-3 and V is TRBV10-2, with D maybe TRBD2 (6 bases). V dropped 3 bases and J dropped 3 bases, with 13 bases sitting between them. CDR1 is WSHSY and CDR2 is SAAADI in the germline V gene. This CDR3 has 15 amino acids. The CDR3 coding sequence is TGCGCCAGCAGTGATTGGGACGGGGGTACAGATACGCAGTATTTT. Protein product: CASSDWDGGTDTQYF.

This chain links TRBV4-3 with TRBJ2-1, with 7 bases aligning to TRBD1. Germline assignment: CDR1 LGHNA and CDR2 YSLEER. Trimming cost V 4 bases and J 9 bases; bases outside gene matches: 12. CDR3 length: 15 residues. The CDR3 is CASSLGTARSSEQFF. The CDR3 nucleotides read TGCGCCAGCAGCCTGGGGACAGCGAGGAGTAGTGAGCAGTTCTTC.

This clone was detected a few times. The same CDR3 arises from other DNA sequences in this sample as well. The chain recombines TRBV9 with TRBJ2-1, with a possible D match to TRBD2 (5 bases). This CDR3 has 15 amino acids. Trimming took off 2 bases at V and 0 bases at J, with 9 bases between the two ends. Germline loops: CDR1 SGDLS, CDR2 YYNGEE. The CDR3 loop is CASSVELDSYNEQFF. The CDR3 DNA reads as TGTGCCAGCAGCGTGGAACTAGACTCCTACAATGAGCAGTTCTTC.

This chain joins TRBV30 and TRBJ1-2; TRBD1 is a possible D gene (5 bases). The CDR3 loop spans 10 amino acids. V shed 6 bases and J shed 4 bases, with 6 bases lying between them. Germline V CDR1 and CDR2: GTSNPN, SVGIG (reference sequence). CDR3 bases: TGTGCCTGTCAGGGCTATGGCTACACCTTC. Its translation is CACQGYGYTF.

The chain combines TRBV28 with TRBJ1-4; D gene uncertain. The CDR3 is 15 amino acids. V was shortened by 4 bases and J by 4 bases, with 13 bases between the two germline ends. Germline CDR1 MDHEN, CDR2 SYDVKM. The CDR3 region is CASSSTGMFNEKLFF. CDR3 coding DNA: TGTGCCAGCAGTTCAACCGGGATGTTTAATGAAAAACTGTTTTTT.

The chain links TRBV11-2 to TRBJ1-2; D is perhaps TRBD1 (6 bases). The CDR3 is 18 residues long. The V gene's germline CDR1 is SGHAT and CDR2 FQNNGV. V gave up 1 base and J gave up 3 bases, with 21 bases separating them. The CDR3, as DNA: TGTGCCAGCAGCTTAGCGGTGGGAACAGGGAGTGGTTACTATGGCTACACCTTC. Translating it yields CASSLAVGTGSGYYGYTF.

The chain carries TRBV4-2 and TRBJ2-2; D unresolved. Germline CDR1 is LGHNA and CDR2 is YNFKEQ. The V gene lost 4 bases and the J gene lost 0 bases, with 15 bases spanning the gap. This CDR3 is built from 17 residues. The CDR3 DNA reads as TGTGCCAGCAGCCTTCCCTCGACGGAGACGAACACCGGGGAGCTGTTTTTT. It yields the protein CASSLPSTETNTGELFF.

The chain links TRBV28 to TRBJ1-2; no clear D gene. This CDR3 comprises 11 residues. Germline V CDR1 and CDR2: MDHEN, SYDVKM. Trimming took 4 bases from V and 5 from J, leaving 5 bases between them. CDR3: CASSSEYGYTF. CDR3 in DNA: TGTGCCAGCAGTTCAGAATATGGCTACACCTTC.

The chain carries TRBV9 and TRBJ2-7, with TRBD2 matching over 13 bases. Germline CDR1 and CDR2: SGDLS and YYNGEE. The CDR3 spans 14 residues. The ends lost 2 bases at V and 6 bases at J; junction bases unmatched: 2. This CDR3 is CASSVTSGRREQYF. CDR3 nucleotides: TGTGCCAGCAGCGTGACTAGCGGGAGGCGCGAGCAGTACTTC.